This T cell receptor beta chain was captured by sequencing in a study of metastatic and nonmetastatic thyroid tumors. Study details: A comparison of repertoires was made across blood and tumor or nodule tissue from malignant and benign thyroid patients. Study-wide results and limits: Significantly higher TCR beta diversity was reportedly seen in malignant thyroid tumors than benign nodules, in blood and tumor.

With regard to this clone: The target antigen is unknown.

Prior to thyroid surgery, none of the patients had received any treatment. Original processing methods: CDR3 was compared across clinicopathological groups, and the resulting differences were used to build a distant-metastasis classifier for papillary thyroid cancer. MiXCR was used by TCRdb to re-call the PCR reads. The V and J calls and clone size are TCRdb's, not the authors'. The table includes tens of thousands of clones, 17% detected once. The source material was tumor tissue. The receptor was isolated from a female donor with papillary thyroid cancer or a benign thyroid nodule (not recorded which). Some clones in this sample may be carry-over from other donors' samples.

Written as DNA, the CDR3 is TGTGCCAGCAGCGTAGGCTGTGCGGGAGGGGTAGATACGCAGTATTTT. This sequence encodes CASSVGCAGGVDTQYF. The rearrangement links TRBV9 to TRBJ2-3, with 9 bases identical to TRBD2. The CDR3 length is 16 residues. The J segment lost 5 bases and the V segment lost 0 bases, leaving 7 bases of the junction unmatched. Germline V gene lookup returns CDR1 SGDLS and CDR2 YYNGEE.